The present T cell receptor beta chain was sequenced within a study of T cells expressing NK-cell markers. The CDR3 covers 16 residues. From the 5' RACE reads, TCRdb lists one entry per CDR3 protein and no DNA. The sample table includes about 370,000 distinct CDR3 sequences. The sequenced sample consisted of blood T cells: a sorted CD56 or NKG2C T cell subset, CD4+ or CD8+ T cells, or bulk PBMC T cells (not recorded which). The rearrangement uses TRBV12-3 or TRBV12-4 and TRBJ2-1; TCRdb lists TRBD1, though no DNA is available to test this call. The clonotype was recovered from a woman aged 45-60 years in good health. This CDR3 is CASSLGTWQGVNEQFF.